These T cell receptor beta chains were read from a single sample in a study of blood T cell repertoires in COVID-19. Clones were read by immunoSEQ multiplex PCR, and TCRdb kept only the in-frame ones, dropping some. The repertoire holds 90,000 to 100,000 clones, 89% seen once, with roughly 2.5% in the top ten. The sequenced sample consisted of peripheral blood. The receptors come from a man aged 50 or older with COVID-19, enrolled during active disease. CDR3s include the opening cysteine and the closing phenylalanine or tryptophan. A D gene is named only where the DNA matches it firmly. Clone size is shown for a subset of rows, as once, few, many or a class of expanded clone.

j_call v_call clone_size d_call cdr3_nt cdr3_aa
TRBJ2-7 TRBV12-3/TRBV12-4 - - TGTGCCAGCAGGCGGGCTTTGGAGCAGTACTTC CASRRALEQYF
TRBJ1-2 TRBV25-1 - TRBD1 TGTGCCAGCAGTGGATATACCAGGGACAGGAGGAATGGCTACACCTTC CASSGYTRDRRNGYTF
TRBJ2-2 TRBV5-1 - - TGCGCCAGCATCCAAGGAGGCACCAACACCGGGGAGCTGTTTTTT CASIQGGTNTGELFF
TRBJ1-1 TRBV4-1 - - TGCGCCAGCAGCCCACGTAGCAGGGGCACTGAAGCTTTCTTT CASSPRSRGTEAFF
TRBJ2-1 TRBV18 - - TGTGCCAGCTCACCACCGGGGAGGGGGGACAATGAGCAGTTCTTC CASSPPGRGDNEQFF
TRBJ1-1 TRBV6-5 - TRBD1 TGTGCCATCATGGACAGGGTGGGCACTGAAGCTTTCTTT CAIMDRVGTEAFF
TRBJ2-7 TRBV19 - TRBD1 TGTGCCAGTAGCCTACAGGGGGGATCCTACGAGCAGTACTTC CASSLQGGSYEQYF
TRBJ1-5 TRBV6-4 - - TGTGCCAGCCACCCGTCAGGGAGCAATCAGCCCCAGCATTTT CASHPSGSNQPQHF
TRBJ1-2 TRBV5-1 - - TGCGCCAGCAGCTCCCTCGCAGGGGACATCTATGGCTACACCTTC CASSSLAGDIYGYTF
TRBJ1-5 TRBV27 - TRBD1 TGTGCCAGCAGTTCACAGGGGCCGGACACCCCCCAGCATTTT CASSSQGPDTPQHF
TRBJ1-5 TRBV6-1 - TRBD1 TGTGCCAGCAGTGTACCCGGGACAGGGAACAATCAGCCCCAGCATTTT CASSVPGTGNNQPQHF
TRBJ2-3 TRBV7-8 - - TGTGCCAGCAGCGCCGGACAGACAGATACGCAGTATTTT CASSAGQTDTQYF
TRBJ1-2 TRBV18 - TRBD1 TGTGCCAGCTCACTAGCAGGGGGGATACCTAACTATGGCTACACCTTC CASSLAGGIPNYGYTF
TRBJ1-2 TRBV6-5 once - TGTGCCAGCAGTCGGGGGGGGGTCTATGGCTACACCTTC CASSRGGVYGYTF
TRBJ1-1 TRBV19 - TRBD1 TGTGCCAGTAGTATACACAGGGGGCAAGCTGAAGCTTTCTTT CASSIHRGQAEAFF
TRBJ1-2 TRBV9 - TRBD1 TGTGCCAGCAGCACCCCGACAGGGGGTTACAGCTATGGCTACACCTTC CASSTPTGGYSYGYTF
TRBJ2-7 TRBV10-2 - TRBD2 TGCGCCAGCAGCCCGGGGGGATCCTACGAGCAGTACTTC CASSPGGSYEQYF
TRBJ1-2 TRBV27 - - TGTGCCAGCAGTTTTGGACAGCACTATGGCTACACCTTC CASSFGQHYGYTF
TRBJ2-6 TRBV6-4 - TRBD1 TGTGCCAGTTCAGGGGGCACTGGGGCCAACGTCCTGACTTTC CASSGGTGANVLTF
TRBJ2-1 TRBV3-1/TRBV3-2 - - TGTGCCAGCAGCCAAGATAGGGGCAATGAGCAGTTCTTC CASSQDRGNEQFF
TRBJ1-6 TRBV15 - TRBD1 TGTGCCACCAGCAGCCAAGGAACAGGGGGCTTGACCCTCCACTTT CATSSQGTGGLTLHF
TRBJ2-7 TRBV23-1 - - TGCGCCAGCAGTTCCAACCCGTACAGGGACACCTACGAGCAGTACTTC CASSSNPYRDTYEQYF
TRBJ2-5 TRBV7-3 - TRBD2 TGTGCCAGCAGCCTGGCCGGGACTAGCTCTGGGACCCAGTACTTC CASSLAGTSSGTQYF
TRBJ2-3 TRBV4-1 - TRBD2 TGCGCCAGCAGCCGAAAGAGGGGCCCTGGCGGGGGGGTTTCAGATACGCAGTATTTT CASSRKRGPGGGVSDTQYF
TRBJ1-6 TRBV2 - - TGTGCCAGCAGTGTGCGGGGGTCACCCCTCCACTTT CASSVRGSPLHF
TRBJ1-5 TRBV11-2 - - TGTGCCACCCCGAGGCGCCAGCCCCAGCATTTT CATPRRQPQHF
TRBJ1-2 TRBV5-1 - TRBD1 TGCGCCAGCAGCCGGGACAGGGATAAGAGGGGCTACACCTTC CASSRDRDKRGYTF